What follows is one T cell receptor beta chain and its context. The V segment lost 7 bases and the J segment 1 base; nucleotides outside the gene matches: 3. CDR1 is SGHTA and CDR2 is FQGNSA in the germline V gene. There are 13 residues in the CDR3. In the authors' methods: Estimates of nucleated cell counts were drawn from the amplification of reference gene primers. Profiling relied on immunoSEQ multiplex PCR, and the TCRdb table lists in-frame clones only, not all of them. That table is the source of V, J and clone size, and D and trimming were worked out from the DNA. The sample records tens of thousands of clones, around nine tenths being singletons. The data stem from a study of blood T cell repertoires in COVID-19.

The rearrangement joins TRBV7-2 to TRBJ1-1, with 7 bases fitting TRBD1. Sequences were obtained from peripheral blood. This TCR was recovered from a human donor in a cohort sampled during active COVID-19. The donor label of this sample is uncertain. CDR3: CASTGQSNTEAFF. The CDR3 region has the DNA TGTGCCAGCACGGGACAGTCGAACACTGAAGCTTTCTTT.